One T cell receptor beta chain is described in this entry. The antigen is unknown. The authors prepared the TCRbeta library with unique molecular identifiers. Each CDR3 protein is one row after TCRdb ran MiXCR on the PCR reads. Of 500,000 to 750,000 distinct CDR3 sequences in the sample, 10% to 15% were seen once. This sample is drawn from a study of T-cell reconstitution after alpha-beta-depleted transplantation in children. General study findings and limits: Surviving recipient T cells and intrathymic progenitors accounted for some patients' high TCRbeta diversity at day 60. It was newly produced T cells that mostly accounted for T-cell counts and diversity one year after transplant. About two months after transplant, alpha-beta T cells reportedly came from several hundred expanded graft clones.

Per the germline V gene, CDR1 is SGHRS and CDR2 is YFSETQ. Deletions cut 2 bases from V and 0 bases from J, with 15 bases between. The CDR3 loop spans 16 amino acids. The chain combines TRBV5-1 with TRBJ2-7, with a weak D call TRBD2 (6 bases). Specimen: PBMCs, mostly from graft donor cells, collected 360 days after TCRalphabeta/CD19-depleted stem cell transplant. The sequence was collected from a male patient between 10 and 17 years old who had a stem cell transplant for acute myeloid leukemia, so the T cells may come from the graft donor. The CDR3, as DNA: TGCGCCAGCAGCTTCCTCGGCGGGGCTTTCTCCTACGAGCAGTACTTC. Translation gives CASSFLGGAFSYEQYF.